The present entry profiles one TCR beta chain with its context. Its specificity is unknown. Other DNA sequences in the same sample also yield this CDR3. Nonspecific anti-CD3/anti-CD28 bead stimulation represents the broad CD4+ T cell repertoire. Responding CD4+ T cells were sorted by upregulation of both CD40 ligand and CD69. The sample originates from a study of persistence of HIV-infected CD4 T cells. Sequencing used immunoSEQ version 4 in survey mode. Template was genomic DNA at around 9.7 ng/uL, with up to about 1 ug used per sample. Assay: immunoSEQ multiplex PCR; the TCRdb copy retains only in-frame clones and omits some. In the table there are tens of thousands of clones, around 90% of which are singletons. V lost 2 bases, J lost 6 bases, and 3 bases stayed unmatched. CDR3 size: 13 residues. The V gene's germline CDR1 is KGHSH and CDR2 LQKENI.

The sample here was CD4+ T cells sorted from PBMCs after 18-hour stimulation, taken from a patient who received antiretroviral therapy. This receptor was obtained from an adult man with HIV who was CMV-seropositive. This chain joins TRBV18 and TRBJ2-7; 8 nucleotides agree with TRBD1. The chain's CDR3 is CASSPGTGREQYF. CDR3 nucleotide sequence: TGTGCCAGCTCACCAGGGACAGGTCGCGAGCAGTACTTC.